This TCR beta chain was recorded in a study of shared clonotypes between healthy human individuals. Across the whole study: The cohort comprised a couple of women and a few men. Their ages spanned 18 to 49 years.

Findings and caveats of the study: Across subsets, estimated richness was generally greater for naive than for memory populations. It was the non-shared clonotypes that had lower generation probabilities than clonotypes shared by all four donors.

Notes on this clone: The antigen remains undetermined.

As defined, naive CD8 cells were CD45RO-negative and positively selected for CCR7, with terminally differentiated effector memory CD45RA+ cells excluded. The CDR3 covers 15 residues. V lost 6 bases and J lost 5; bases outside the gene matches: 11. CDR1 and CDR2 from the germline V gene are SGHVS and FNYEAQ. Authors' data handling: ImmunoSEQ junction-only sequences lacked quality scores, so their filtering differed. Libraries were prepared by immunoSEQ multiplex PCR; TCRdb keeps only in-frame clonotypes and omits some of them. The V and J calls and clone size come from that table; D and trimming were worked out from the DNA. The sample shows 2 million or so clones, roughly 94% of them seen only once.

This sequence joins TRBV7-6 and TRBJ2-5; 8 bases map to TRBD2. The receptor comes from a man aged 18 to 35 in good health. The specimen was naive CD8+ T cells sorted from blood. The CDR3, as DNA: TGTGCCAGCAGTTGGAGCGGGAGCGAAGTGGAGACCCAGTACTTC. Translated, it gives CASSWSGSEVETQYF.